The 2 T cell receptor beta chains below come from one sample, sequenced in a study of cytomegalovirus exposure and HLA in healthy donors. The PCR was carried out with 60 Vbeta primers and 13 Jbeta primers. Repertoires were generated with immunoSEQ multiplex PCR, while TCRdb's copy carries only in-frame clones and drops some. The data hold about 230,000 clones, with 70% to 90% observed a single time. Material for sequencing was PBMCs. The origin of the receptors is a human donor in good health.

The chain carries TRBV7-2 and TRBJ2-7; 9 nucleotides match TRBD1. Trimming removed 0 bases from V and 6 bases from J; junction bases left unmatched: 12. Germline V lookup: CDR1 SGHTA, CDR2 FQGNSA. The CDR3 contains 17 residues. The CDR3: CASSLALMGQGRGEQYF. In nucleotides, the CDR3 is TGTGCCAGCAGCTTAGCCCTCATGGGACAGGGAAGAGGCGAGCAGTACTTC.

This clone was seen only a few times. The gene calls are TRBV28 and TRBJ1-1, with 10 bases matching TRBD1. The V segment lost 5 bases and the J segment 6 bases; nucleotides outside the gene matches: 3. The CDR3 length is 13 residues. Looked up from germline, CDR1 is MDHEN and CDR2 is SYDVKM. The CDR3 spells CASSRQGAPEAFF. The CDR3 DNA reads TGTGCCAGCAGTAGACAGGGGGCTCCTGAAGCTTTCTTT.